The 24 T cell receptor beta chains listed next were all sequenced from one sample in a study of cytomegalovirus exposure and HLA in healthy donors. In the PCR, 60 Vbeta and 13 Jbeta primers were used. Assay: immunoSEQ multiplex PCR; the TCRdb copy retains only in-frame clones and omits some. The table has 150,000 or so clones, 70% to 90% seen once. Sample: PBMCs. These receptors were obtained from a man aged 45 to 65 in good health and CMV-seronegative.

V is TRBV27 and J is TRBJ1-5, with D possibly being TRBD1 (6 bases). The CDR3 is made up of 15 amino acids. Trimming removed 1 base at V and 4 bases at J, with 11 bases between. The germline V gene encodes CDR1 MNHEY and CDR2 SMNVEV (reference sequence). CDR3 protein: CASSLFGTSNQPQHF. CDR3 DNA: TGTGCCAGCAGTTTATTCGGGACAAGTAATCAGCCCCAGCATTTT.

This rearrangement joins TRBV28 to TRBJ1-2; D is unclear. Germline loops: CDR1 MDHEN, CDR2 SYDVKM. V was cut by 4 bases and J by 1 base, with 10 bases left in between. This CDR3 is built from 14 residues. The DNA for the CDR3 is TGTGCCAGCAGTTCCGGGTCGGGTAACTATGGCTACACCTTC. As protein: CASSSGSGNYGYTF.

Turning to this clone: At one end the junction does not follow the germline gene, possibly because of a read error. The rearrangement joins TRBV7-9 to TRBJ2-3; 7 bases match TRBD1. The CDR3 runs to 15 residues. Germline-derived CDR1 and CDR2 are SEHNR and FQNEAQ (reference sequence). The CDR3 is CASSLGAGGTDAQYF. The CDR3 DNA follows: TGTGCCAGCAGCTTAGGAGCAGGGGGAACAGATGCGCAGTATTTT.

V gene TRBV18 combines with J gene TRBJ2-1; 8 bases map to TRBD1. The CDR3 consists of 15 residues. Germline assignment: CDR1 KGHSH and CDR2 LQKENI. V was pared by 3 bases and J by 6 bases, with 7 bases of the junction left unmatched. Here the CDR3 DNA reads TGTGCCAGCTCACCCGGGCCCGACAGGGGCAATGAGCAGTTCTTC. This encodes CASSPGPDRGNEQFF. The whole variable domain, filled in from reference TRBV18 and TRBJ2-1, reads NAGVMQNPRHLVRRRGQEARLRCSPMKGHSHVYWYRQLPEEGLKFMVYLQKENIIDESGMPKERFSAEFPKEGPSILRIQQVVRGDSAAYFCASSPGPDRGNEQFFGPGTRLTVL.

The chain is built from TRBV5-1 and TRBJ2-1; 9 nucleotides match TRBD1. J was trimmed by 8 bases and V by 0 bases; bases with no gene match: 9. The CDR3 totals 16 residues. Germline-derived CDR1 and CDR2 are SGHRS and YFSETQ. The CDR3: CASSLGGQGRFDEQFF. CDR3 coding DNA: TGCGCCAGCAGCTTGGGAGGACAGGGGAGATTCGATGAGCAGTTCTTC. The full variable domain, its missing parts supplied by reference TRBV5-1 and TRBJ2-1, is KAGVTQTPRYLIKTRGQQVTLSCSPISGHRSVSWYQQTPGQGLQFLFEYFSETQRNKGNFPGRFSGRQFSNSRSEMNVSTLELGDSALYLCASSLGGQGRFDEQFFGPGTRLTVL.

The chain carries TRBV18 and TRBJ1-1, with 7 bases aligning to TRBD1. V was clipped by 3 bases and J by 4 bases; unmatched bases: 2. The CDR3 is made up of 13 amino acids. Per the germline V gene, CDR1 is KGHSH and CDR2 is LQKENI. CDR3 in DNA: TGTGCCAGCTCACCGGACAGGTCCACTGAAGCTTTCTTT. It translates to CASSPDRSTEAFF.

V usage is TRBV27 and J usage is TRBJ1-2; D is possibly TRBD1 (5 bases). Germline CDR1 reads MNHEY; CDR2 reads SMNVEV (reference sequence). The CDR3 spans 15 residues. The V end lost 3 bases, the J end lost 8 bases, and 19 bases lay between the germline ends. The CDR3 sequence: CASSFPGRGIDGYTF. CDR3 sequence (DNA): TGTGCCAGCAGTTTTCCCGGACGGGGGATCGACGGCTACACCTTC.

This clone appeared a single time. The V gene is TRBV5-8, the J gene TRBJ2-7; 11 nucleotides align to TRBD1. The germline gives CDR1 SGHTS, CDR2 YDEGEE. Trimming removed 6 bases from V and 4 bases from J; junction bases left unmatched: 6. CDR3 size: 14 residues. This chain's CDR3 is CASIGQGAFYEQYF. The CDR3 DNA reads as TGTGCCAGCATCGGACAGGGGGCTTTTTACGAGCAGTACTTC.

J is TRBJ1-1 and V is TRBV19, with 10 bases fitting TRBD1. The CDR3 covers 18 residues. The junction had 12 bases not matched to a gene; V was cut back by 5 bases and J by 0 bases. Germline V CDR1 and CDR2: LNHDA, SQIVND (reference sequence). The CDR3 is CASSPGDRGHSMNTEAFF. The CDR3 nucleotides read TGTGCCAGTAGTCCGGGCGACAGGGGGCATTCCATGAACACTGAAGCTTTCTTT.

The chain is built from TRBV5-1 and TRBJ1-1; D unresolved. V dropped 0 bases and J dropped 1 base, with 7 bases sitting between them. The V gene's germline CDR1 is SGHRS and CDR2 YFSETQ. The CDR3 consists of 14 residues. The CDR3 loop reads CASSLDGRNTEAFF. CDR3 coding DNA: TGCGCCAGCAGCTTGGATGGTAGGAACACTGAAGCTTTCTTT.

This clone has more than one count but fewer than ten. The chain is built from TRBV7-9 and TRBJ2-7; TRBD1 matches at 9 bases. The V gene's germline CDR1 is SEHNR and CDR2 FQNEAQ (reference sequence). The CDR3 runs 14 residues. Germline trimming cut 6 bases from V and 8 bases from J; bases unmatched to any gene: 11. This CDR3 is CASSWRDRVSQQYF. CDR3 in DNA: TGTGCCAGCAGTTGGCGGGACAGGGTTAGTCAGCAGTACTTC.

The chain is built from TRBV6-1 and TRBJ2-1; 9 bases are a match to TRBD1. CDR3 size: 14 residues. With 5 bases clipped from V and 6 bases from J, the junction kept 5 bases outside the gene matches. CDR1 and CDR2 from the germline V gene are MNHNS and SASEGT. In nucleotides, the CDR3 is TGTGCCAGCAGTCGACAGGGGGTAAGCAATGAGCAGTTCTTC. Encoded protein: CASSRQGVSNEQFF.

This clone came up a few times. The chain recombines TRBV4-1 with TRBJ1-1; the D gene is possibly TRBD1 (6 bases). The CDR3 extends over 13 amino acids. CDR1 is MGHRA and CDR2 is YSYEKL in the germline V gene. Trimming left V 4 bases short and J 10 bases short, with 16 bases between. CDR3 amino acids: CASSLGGGFGAFF. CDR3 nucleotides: TGCGCCAGCAGCCTGGGAGGGGGGTTCGGAGCTTTCTTT.

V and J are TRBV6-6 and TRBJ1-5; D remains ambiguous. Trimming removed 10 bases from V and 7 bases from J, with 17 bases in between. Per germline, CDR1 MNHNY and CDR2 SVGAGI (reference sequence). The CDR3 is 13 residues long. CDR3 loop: CATNIKGDQPQHF. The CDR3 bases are TGTGCCACAAATATCAAGGGAGACCAGCCCCAGCATTTT.

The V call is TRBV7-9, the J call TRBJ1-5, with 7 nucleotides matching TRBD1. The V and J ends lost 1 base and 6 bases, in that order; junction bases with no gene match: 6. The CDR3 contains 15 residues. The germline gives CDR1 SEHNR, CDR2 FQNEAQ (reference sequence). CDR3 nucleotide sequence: TGTGCCAGCAGCTTAGGTGGAGGGGGCGGTCAGCCCCAGCATTTT. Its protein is CASSLGGGGGQPQHF.

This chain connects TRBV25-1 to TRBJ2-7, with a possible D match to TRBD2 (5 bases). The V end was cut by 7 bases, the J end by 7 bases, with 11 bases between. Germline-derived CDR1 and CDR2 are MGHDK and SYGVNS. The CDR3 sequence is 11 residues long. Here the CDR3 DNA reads TGTGCCAGCAAAGGACCGGGGGAGCAGTACTTC. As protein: CASKGPGEQYF.

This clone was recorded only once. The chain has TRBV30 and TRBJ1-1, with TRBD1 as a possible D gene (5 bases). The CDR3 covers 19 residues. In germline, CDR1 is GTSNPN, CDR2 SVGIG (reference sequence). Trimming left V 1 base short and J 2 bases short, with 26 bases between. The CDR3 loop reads CAWSAGYGSAYYPNTEAFF. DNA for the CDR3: TGTGCCTGGAGTGCAGGGTATGGTTCCGCTTATTATCCAAACACTGAAGCTTTCTTT.

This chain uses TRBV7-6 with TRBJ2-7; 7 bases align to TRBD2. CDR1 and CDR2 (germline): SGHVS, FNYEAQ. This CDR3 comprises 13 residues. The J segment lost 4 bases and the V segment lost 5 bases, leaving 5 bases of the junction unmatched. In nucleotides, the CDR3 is TGTGCCAGCAGCCACGGGGGGAGTTACGAGCAGTACTTC. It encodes CASSHGGSYEQYF.

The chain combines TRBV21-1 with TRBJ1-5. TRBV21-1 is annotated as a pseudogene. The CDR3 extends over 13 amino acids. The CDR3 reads CASSPTLNQPQHF. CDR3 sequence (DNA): TGTGCCAGCAGCCCAACTCTCAATCAGCCCCAGCATTTT.

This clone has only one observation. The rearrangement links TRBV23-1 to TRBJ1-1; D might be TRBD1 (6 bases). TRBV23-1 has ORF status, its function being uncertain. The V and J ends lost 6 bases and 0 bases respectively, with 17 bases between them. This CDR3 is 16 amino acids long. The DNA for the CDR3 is TGCGCCAGCAGCCAAGCCTCGGACAGCCTGAACACTGAAGCTTTCTTT. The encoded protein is CASSQASDSLNTEAFF.

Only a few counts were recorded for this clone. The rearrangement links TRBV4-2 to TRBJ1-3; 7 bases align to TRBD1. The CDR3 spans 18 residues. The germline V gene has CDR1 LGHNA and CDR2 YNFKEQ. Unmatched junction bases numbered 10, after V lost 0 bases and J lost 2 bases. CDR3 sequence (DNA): TGTGCCAGCAGCCAAGATATTAGCCTAGGGGGCACTGGAAACACCATATATTTT. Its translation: CASSQDISLGGTGNTIYF.

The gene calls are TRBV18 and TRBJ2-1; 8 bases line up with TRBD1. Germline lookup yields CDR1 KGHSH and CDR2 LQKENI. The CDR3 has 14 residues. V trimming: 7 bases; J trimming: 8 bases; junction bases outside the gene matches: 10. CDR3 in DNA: TGTGCCAGCTGGGATCAGGGGGCTCAGGATGAGCAGTTCTTC. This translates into CASWDQGAQDEQFF.

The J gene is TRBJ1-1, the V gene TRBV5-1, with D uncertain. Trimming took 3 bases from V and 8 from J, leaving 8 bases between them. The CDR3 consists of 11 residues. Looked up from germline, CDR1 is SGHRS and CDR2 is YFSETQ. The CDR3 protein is CASSSEEEAFF. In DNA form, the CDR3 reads TGCGCCAGCAGCTCCGAGGAGGAAGCTTTCTTT.

The CDR3 DNA follows: TGTGCCAGTAGTATACGGACAGGGGGCGAAGAGACCCAGTACTTC. Residues: CASSIRTGGEETQYF. The V gene is TRBV19, the J gene TRBJ2-5; 11 bases map to TRBD1. The germline gives CDR1 LNHDA, CDR2 SQIVND (reference sequence). Germline trimming cut 2 bases from V and 3 bases from J; bases unmatched to any gene: 2. CDR3 length: 15 amino acids.